One and the same sample provided the 24 T cell receptor beta chains below, sequenced in a study of cytomegalovirus exposure and HLA in healthy donors. Use of 60 Vbeta and 13 Jbeta primers characterized the PCR. Sequencing used immunoSEQ multiplex PCR; TCRdb keeps in-frame clones, though not all of them. The profile shows 170,000 or so clones, around three quarters of them singletons. The source material was PBMCs. These receptors came from a woman between 45 and 60 years old in good health and CMV-seropositive.

The genes are TRBV6-5 and TRBJ2-7; 10 nucleotides agree with TRBD2. Germline-derived CDR1 and CDR2 are MNHEY and SVGAGI. Losses at the gene ends were 5 bases for V and 3 bases for J; bases not matched to a gene: 7. The CDR3 covers 15 residues. DNA for the CDR3: TGTGCCAGCAGTATTGGAGCGGGAGGGCTCTACGAGCAGTACTTC. Its protein is CASSIGAGGLYEQYF.

This chain joins TRBV7-2 and TRBJ1-5, with D possibly TRBD1 on 5 matching bases. Germline CDR1 reads SGHTA; CDR2 reads FQGNSA. V was cut by 5 bases and J by 0 bases, with 17 bases left in between. The CDR3 sequence is 17 residues long. The CDR3 protein is CASSMILTVSSNQPQHF. CDR3 coding DNA: TGTGCCAGCAGCATGATCCTGACAGTCAGTAGCAATCAGCCCCAGCATTTT.

This clone was detected a few times. The chain joins TRBV7-9 to TRBJ2-2; 9 nucleotides align to TRBD1. V shed 1 base and J 4 bases; nucleotides not matched to a gene: 4. Germline values: CDR1 SEHNR, CDR2 FQNEAQ (reference sequence). This CDR3 comprises 16 residues. The chain's CDR3 is CASSLETGGSTGELFF. For the CDR3, the DNA is TGTGCCAGCAGCTTAGAGACAGGGGGGAGCACCGGGGAGCTGTTTTTT. The full variable domain, in which reference TRBV7-9 and TRBJ2-2 provide the parts outside the CDR3, is DTGVSQNPRHKITKRGQNVTFRCDPISEHNRLYWYRQTLGQGPEFLTYFQNEAQLEKSRLLSDRFSAERPKGSFSTLEIQRTEQGDSAMYLCASSLETGGSTGELFFGEGSRLTVL.

The chain recombines TRBV25-1 with TRBJ1-2; the D is unclear. V was shortened by 4 bases and J by 4 bases, with 16 bases between the two germline ends. The CDR3 contains 15 residues. Germline V gene sequence: CDR1 MGHDK, CDR2 SYGVNS. The CDR3 spells CASSVFTGRGYGYTF. The CDR3 DNA follows: TGTGCCAGCAGTGTATTCACTGGACGGGGCTATGGCTACACCTTC.

The V call is TRBV15, the J call TRBJ1-1; TRBD1 matches 10 bases. Trimming cost V 1 base and J 4 bases; bases outside gene matches: 6. The germline V gene has CDR1 LNHNV and CDR2 YYDKDF (reference sequence). The CDR3 totals 16 residues. The CDR3 region has the DNA TGTGCCACCAGCAGAGGACAGGGGGCATCGGGCACTGAAGCTTTCTTT. It is translated as CATSRGQGASGTEAFF.

The V and J genes are TRBV20-1 and TRBJ2-3; D remains ambiguous. The V end was cut by 4 bases, the J end by 10 bases, with 6 bases between. CDR3 length equals 9 residues. CDR1 is DFQATT and CDR2 is SNEGSKA in the germline V gene (reference sequence). The CDR3 protein is CSAKEPQYF. The CDR3 nucleotides read TGCAGTGCTAAGGAGCCGCAGTATTTT.

This clone was counted between two and nine times. The chain is built from TRBV2 and TRBJ1-2; D unclear. From germline, CDR1 is SNHLY and CDR2 FYNNEI. The CDR3 contains 14 residues. Trimming shortened V by 6 bases and J by 4 bases, and 15 bases separated the two germline ends. The CDR3, as DNA: TGTGCCAGCAGGCCGGGAGACTACGGCTATGGCTACACCTTC. Translation gives CASRPGDYGYGYTF.

The rearrangement links TRBV6-6 to TRBJ1-1; 8 positions agree with TRBD1. From germline, CDR1 is MNHNY and CDR2 SVGAGI (reference sequence). This CDR3 has 16 residues. Trimming at V came to 1 base and at J to 1 base, leaving 5 bases not matched to a gene. The CDR3 here is CASSYYIQGANTEAFF. CDR3 sequence (DNA): TGTGCCAGCAGTTACTATATCCAGGGGGCGAACACTGAAGCTTTCTTT.

The rearrangement joins TRBV5-4 to TRBJ1-1; tentative D call: TRBD1 (6 bases). This CDR3 comprises 17 residues. Germline V lookup: CDR1 SGHNT, CDR2 YYREEE (reference sequence). Trimming shortened V by 4 bases and J by 4 bases, and 23 bases separated the two germline ends. In nucleotides, the CDR3 is TGTGCCAGCAGCGTTTACCCAGGGGCAAGGGAGATCACTGAAGCTTTCTTT. Translated, it gives CASSVYPGAREITEAFF.

The chain recombines TRBV19 with TRBJ2-3; 8 bases fit TRBD2. CDR1 is LNHDA, CDR2 SQIVND, per germline (reference sequence). With 1 base clipped from V and 6 bases from J, the junction kept 6 bases outside the gene matches. This CDR3 is built from 15 residues. For the CDR3, the DNA is TGTGCCAGTAGTATAGTCCGGGAGGGTTCGGATACGCAGTATTTT. It encodes CASSIVREGSDTQYF.

This clone was counted a single time. The rearrangement joins TRBV15 to TRBJ1-3; D gene unclear. Germline CDR1 is LNHNV and CDR2 is YYDKDF (reference sequence). V was cut by 5 bases and J by 3 bases, with 8 bases left in between. The CDR3 extends over 13 amino acids. The DNA of the CDR3 is TGTGCCACCAGCCCCGGGGTTGGAAACACCATATATTTT. Its translation: CATSPGVGNTIYF.

The rearrangement joins TRBV15 to TRBJ2-5; tentatively, D is TRBD2 (5 bases). The CDR3 spans 14 residues. Trimming left V 1 base short and J 5 bases short, with 11 bases between. Germline V CDR1 and CDR2: LNHNV, YYDKDF (reference sequence). CDR3 coding DNA: TGTGCCACCAGCAGAGCGGCGGGTATCGAGACCCAGTACTTC. Protein sequence: CATSRAAGIETQYF.

This rearrangement joins TRBV6-4 to TRBJ2-3; 16 bases align to TRBD2. The trim removed 5 bases at V and 8 bases at J, leaving 13 bases unmatched. Germline-derived CDR1 and CDR2 are MRHNA and SNTAGT. The CDR3 sequence is 18 residues long. CDR3 sequence reads: CASSPGLAGGPGESTQYF. CDR3 nucleotide sequence: TGTGCCAGCAGTCCGGGACTAGCGGGAGGGCCGGGCGAAAGTACGCAGTATTTT.

The J gene is TRBJ1-1, the V gene TRBV7-9, with D unclear. V gave up 2 bases and J gave up 4 bases, with 11 bases separating them. CDR3 length equals 14 residues. Looked up from germline, CDR1 is SEHNR and CDR2 is FQNEAQ (reference sequence). CDR3 amino acids: CASSLNEVGTEAFF. The CDR3 DNA follows: TGTGCCAGCAGCTTAAATGAGGTCGGCACTGAAGCTTTCTTT.

This clone was seen a few times. V gene TRBV21-1 combines with J gene TRBJ1-5; the D call of TRBD1 is as the table states it, not checked on the DNA. TRBV21-1 is a documented pseudogene. The CDR3 extends over 13 amino acids. CDR3 sequence (DNA): TGTGCCAGCAGCCCAAAACAGGGCAGGCCCCAGCATTTT. It codes for CASSPKQGRPQHF.

V gene TRBV9 combines with J gene TRBJ1-3, with TRBD1 matching 9 bases. This CDR3 spans 15 amino acids. Trimming cost V 3 bases and J 3 bases; bases outside gene matches: 4. In germline, CDR1 is SGDLS, CDR2 YYNGEE. The CDR3 loop reads CASSATGGGGNTIYF. The CDR3 DNA reads as TGTGCCAGCAGCGCGACAGGGGGTGGTGGAAACACCATATATTTT.

The chain combines TRBV19 with TRBJ2-3; possible D gene TRBD2, 6 bases. Germline V gene sequence: CDR1 LNHDA, CDR2 SQIVND (reference sequence). The CDR3 has 15 amino acids. V was clipped by 1 base and J by 1 base, with 9 bases between them. The CDR3 nucleotides read TGTGCCAGTAGTATAGTGGGAGGCCGCACAGATACGCAGTATTTT. It is translated as CASSIVGGRTDTQYF.

CDR3 bases: TGTGCCAGCAGTTACCGAAAGCGGGGGGGATACAATGAGCAGTTCTTC. Its translation is CASSYRKRGGYNEQFF. The chain is built from TRBV6-5 and TRBJ2-1, with 10 bases that match TRBD2. The CDR3 contains 16 residues. The J segment lost 4 bases and the V segment lost 2 bases, leaving 5 bases of the junction unmatched. Germline V gene data show CDR1 as MNHEY and CDR2 as SVGAGI.

The rearrangement uses TRBV2 and TRBJ1-1, with D possibly TRBD1 on 5 matching bases. Trimming stripped 8 bases from V and 4 bases from J, with 8 bases between. The CDR3 runs to 11 residues. Germline V gives CDR1 SNHLY, CDR2 FYNNEI. The CDR3 DNA reads as TGTGCCAGCGGGGGGACCACTGAAGCTTTCTTT. Amino acid sequence: CASGGTTEAFF.

V gene TRBV18 combines with J gene TRBJ2-7; 8 nucleotides align to TRBD1. With 2 bases clipped from V and 2 bases from J, the junction kept 5 bases outside the gene matches. CDR3 size: 15 residues. CDR1 is KGHSH and CDR2 is LQKENI in the germline V gene. The CDR3 nucleotides are TGTGCCAGCTCACCAACTAAGGGACAGGCCTACGAGCAGTACTTC. Its protein is CASSPTKGQAYEQYF.

The V gene is TRBV7-6, the J gene TRBJ2-1; the match to TRBD2 covers 16 bases. After removal of 4 bases from V and 7 bases from J, the junction contained 13 bases not matched to a gene. Germline V lookup: CDR1 SGHVS, CDR2 FNYEAQ. The CDR3 is 19 residues long. CDR3: CASSSPGLAGGPRGNEQFF. The CDR3 nucleotides are TGTGCCAGCAGCTCTCCGGGACTAGCGGGGGGGCCCCGGGGAAATGAGCAGTTCTTC.

The V call is TRBV7-6, the J call TRBJ1-6; D unresolved. The V end was cut by 3 bases, the J end by 2 bases, with 8 bases between. Germline V lookup: CDR1 SGHVS, CDR2 FNYEAQ. The CDR3 is 15 amino acids. The CDR3 loop reads CASSFPPAYNSPLHF. The CDR3 DNA reads as TGTGCCAGCAGCTTTCCCCCAGCCTATAATTCACCCCTCCACTTT. Variable domain in full (rest from reference TRBV7-6 and TRBJ1-6): GAGVSQSPRYKVTKRGQDVALRCDPISGHVSLYWYRQALGQGPEFLTYFNYEAQQDKSGLPNDRFSAERPEGSISTLTIQRTEQRDSAMYRCASSFPPAYNSPLHFGNGTRLTVT.

J is TRBJ1-2 and V is TRBV30, with TRBD1 as a possible D gene (6 bases). CDR1 is GTSNPN and CDR2 is SVGIG in the germline V gene (reference sequence). The CDR3 sequence is 14 residues long. V dropped 1 base and J dropped 6 bases, with 15 bases sitting between them. CDR3 in amino acids: CAWSGAGDCHGYTF. The CDR3 DNA is TGTGCCTGGAGTGGAGCAGGGGATTGTCATGGCTACACCTTC.

The chain has TRBV6-6 and TRBJ1-4; D gene ambiguous. Germline V lookup: CDR1 MNHNY, CDR2 SVGAGI (reference sequence). CDR3 length equals 11 residues. The CDR3 DNA sequence: TGTGGTTGCAGGATAAATGAAAAACTGTTTTTT. Amino acids: CGCRINEKLFF.